Presented here are 22 T cell receptor beta chains from one specimen sequenced in a study of identical twins. TCRdb recomputed calls from the 5' RACE reads with MiXCR, one row per CDR3 protein. The sample records 150,000 or so distinct CDR3 sequences, 3% to 4% being singletons. Material for sequencing was memory T cells sorted from blood. These receptors came from a man between 18 and 35 years old in good health.

This clonotype has a count of ten or more. This rearrangement joins TRBV5-1 to TRBJ2-2; D remains unclear. V dropped 6 bases and J dropped 6 bases, with 15 bases sitting between them. CDR1 SGHRS and CDR2 YFSETQ come from the germline V gene. This CDR3 is 14 amino acids long. The CDR3 nucleotides read TGCGCCAGCAACTTAATACAGTCCGCCGGGGAGCTGTTTTTT. This gives the protein CASNLIQSAGELFF.

In its sample, this clonotype was seen a few times. The genes are TRBV20-1 and TRBJ1-1, with D hard to call. V was pared by 5 bases and J by 4 bases, with 14 bases between. The CDR3 totals 13 residues. Germline loops: CDR1 DFQATT, CDR2 SNEGSKA (reference sequence). The CDR3: CSAERTGATEAFF. CDR3 nucleotides: TGCAGTGCTGAACGGACTGGAGCCACTGAAGCTTTCTTT.

This clonotype showed up many times. The J gene is TRBJ2-2, the V gene TRBV12-3 or TRBV12-4; tentative D call: TRBD2 (5 bases). The CDR3 sequence is 15 residues long. V lost 1 base and J 1 base, leaving 7 bases between the germline ends. This CDR3 is CASSLGEGNTGELFF. The CDR3 DNA sequence: TGTGCCAGCAGTTTAGGCGAGGGGAACACCGGGGAGCTGTTTTTT.

This clonotype was seen ten or more times. The chain is built from TRBV5-5 and TRBJ2-7; weak D call: TRBD2 (6 bases). The V and J ends lost 4 bases and 0 bases respectively, with 14 bases between them. The germline V gene encodes CDR1 SGHKS and CDR2 YYEKEE (reference sequence). The CDR3 sequence is 15 residues long. CDR3 in DNA: TGTGCCAGCAGCCTGGCGGGGCCCAGCTCCTACGAGCAGTACGTC. Translated: CASSLAGPSSYEQYV.

The chain links TRBV10-3 to TRBJ1-5; no reliable D call. Trimming took off 3 bases at V and 5 bases at J, with 14 bases between the two ends. In germline, CDR1 is ENHRY, CDR2 SYGVKD. The CDR3 consists of 15 residues. The CDR3 sequence is CAISERDSGDQPQHF. CDR3 nucleotide sequence: TGTGCCATCAGTGAACGCGACTCCGGGGATCAGCCCCAGCATTTT.

This clonotype was seen ten or more times. The V call is TRBV7-3, the J call TRBJ2-1, with D perhaps matching TRBD2 (6 bases). Germline V gene lookup returns CDR1 SGHTA and CDR2 FQGTGA. This CDR3 comprises 13 residues. V was cut by 2 bases and J by 11 bases, with 13 bases left in between. The CDR3, as DNA: TGTGCCAGCAGCTTATTCGAGGACTACCAGCAGTTCTTC. Encoded protein: CASSLFEDYQQFF.

This clonotype was seen at least ten times. The chain employs TRBV7-9 and TRBJ1-6; D unresolved. With 1 base removed from V and 9 bases from J, the gap between germline ends came to 10 bases. Germline V CDR1 and CDR2: SEHNR, FQNEAQ (reference sequence). The CDR3 length is 14 residues. CDR3 residues: CASSLVMESSPLHF. CDR3 in DNA: TGTGCCAGCAGCTTAGTTATGGAATCTTCACCCCTCCACTTT.

This clonotype was found many times. V gene TRBV7-2 combines with J gene TRBJ1-4; the match to TRBD1 covers 10 bases. Germline-derived CDR1 and CDR2 are SGHTA and FQGNSA. Trimming removed 1 base from V and 8 bases from J; junction bases left unmatched: 7. The CDR3 totals 16 residues. For the CDR3, the DNA is TGTGCCAGCAGCTTAGTGGGGGGACAGGGGACGGAAAAACTGTTTTTT. It codes for CASSLVGGQGTEKLFF.

This clonotype was picked up a small number of times. This chain connects TRBV2 to TRBJ1-3, with no clear D. Per the germline V gene, CDR1 is SNHLY and CDR2 is FYNNEI. With 2 bases removed from V and 4 bases from J, the gap between germline ends came to 3 bases. The CDR3 extends over 12 amino acids. Here the CDR3 DNA reads TGTGCCAGCAGTGAATCGGGAAACACCATATATTTT. Translating gives CASSESGNTIYF.

This clonotype was observed at least ten times. V gene TRBV27 combines with J gene TRBJ2-7, with D possibly being TRBD2 (6 bases). With 3 bases removed from V and 0 bases from J, the gap between germline ends came to 15 bases. CDR1 and CDR2 from the germline V gene are MNHEY and SMNVEV (reference sequence). The CDR3 totals 16 residues. CDR3 amino acids: CASSFRDSLYSYEQYV. CDR3 nucleotide sequence: TGTGCCAGCAGTTTCCGGGACTCCTTATACTCCTACGAGCAGTACGTC.

This clonotype was seen at least ten times. The chain recombines TRBV7-2 with TRBJ1-3; possible D gene TRBD1, 5 bases. CDR1 and CDR2 from the germline V gene are SGHTA and FQGNSA. V lost 2 bases and J lost 0, with 11 bases in between. CDR3 length: 16 amino acids. CDR3 nucleotides: TGTGCCAGCAGCTTATCGGGACCGGACTCTGGAAACACCATATATTTT. Its protein product is CASSLSGPDSGNTIYF. The variable domain in full, completed from reference TRBV7-2 and TRBJ1-3, reads GAGVSQSPSNKVTEKGKDVELRCDPISGHTALYWYRQSLGQGLEFLIYFQGNSAPDKSGLPSDRFSAERTGGSVSTLTIQRTQQEDSAVYLCASSLSGPDSGNTIYFGEGSWLTVV.

This clonotype has at least ten counts. The J gene is TRBJ1-2, the V gene TRBV20-1; D not certain. CDR3 length equals 12 residues. Per the germline V gene, CDR1 is DFQATT and CDR2 is SNEGSKA (reference sequence). Trimming pared 3 bases from V and 3 bases from J, leaving 8 bases between. The CDR3 spells CSARRQDYGYTF. CDR3 coding DNA: TGCAGTGCTAGGCGGCAGGACTATGGCTACACCTTC.

This clonotype was counted only a few times. The chain joins TRBV20-1 to TRBJ2-1, with 9 bases matching TRBD1. The CDR3 has 15 amino acids. The ends lost 6 bases at V and 2 bases at J; junction bases unmatched: 8. CDR1 DFQATT and CDR2 SNEGSKA come from the germline V gene (reference sequence). The CDR3 reads CSAGGTGGPYNEQFF. The DNA for the CDR3 is TGCAGTGCCGGCGGAACAGGGGGCCCCTACAATGAGCAGTTCTTC.

This clonotype came up many times. The V and J genes are TRBV20-1 and TRBJ1-5; the match to TRBD1 covers 7 bases. There are 13 residues in the CDR3. The V and J ends lost 7 bases and 4 bases, in that order; junction bases with no gene match: 7. Germline-derived CDR1 and CDR2 are DFQATT and SNEGSKA (reference sequence). The CDR3 loop is CSVLQGPNQPQHF. In nucleotides, the CDR3 is TGCAGTGTACTACAGGGGCCAAATCAGCCCCAGCATTTT.

This sequence joins TRBV30 and TRBJ2-1; no clear D. From germline, CDR1 is GTSNPN and CDR2 SVGIG (reference sequence). The V and J ends lost 0 bases and 4 bases respectively, with 7 bases between them. The CDR3 contains 13 residues. CDR3 nucleotide sequence: TGTGCCTGGAGTGTAACTGGATACAATGAGCAGTTCTTC. It translates to CAWSVTGYNEQFF.

This clonotype occurred many times. The V and J genes are TRBV3-1 and TRBJ2-5; no clear D gene. The germline V and J ends were trimmed by 3 bases and 2 bases, with 7 bases remaining between them. The CDR3 contains 13 residues. CDR1 and CDR2 from the germline V gene are LGHDT and YNNKEL (reference sequence). CDR3: CASSQAVQETQYF. The CDR3 DNA is TGTGCCAGCAGCCAGGCGGTACAAGAGACCCAGTACTTC.

In its sample, this clonotype was seen many times. The rearrangement links TRBV15 to TRBJ2-5, with 13 bases fitting TRBD2. CDR3 length: 16 residues. V trimming: 5 bases; J trimming: 5 bases; junction bases outside the gene matches: 8. Germline assignment: CDR1 LNHNV and CDR2 YYDKDF (reference sequence). The CDR3 is CATSFGTSGIGETQYF. The CDR3 region has the DNA TGTGCCACCAGCTTCGGGACTAGCGGGATAGGGGAGACCCAGTACTTC.

This clonotype was seen repeatedly, ten times or more. This chain links TRBV5-1 with TRBJ2-5; TRBD2 matches at 7 bases. V lost 3 bases, J lost 5 bases, and 10 bases stayed unmatched. Germline V CDR1 and CDR2: SGHRS, YFSETQ. This CDR3 spans 15 amino acids. The CDR3, as DNA: TGCGCCAGCAGCTATGCAGCCGGGGAGGGGGAGACCCAGTACTTC. Its protein product is CASSYAAGEGETQYF.

This clonotype came up many times. The chain has TRBV5-1 and TRBJ2-3; 11 bases line up with TRBD2. The CDR3 totals 15 residues. Germline V gives CDR1 SGHRS, CDR2 YFSETQ. The V and J ends lost 1 base and 6 bases, in that order; junction bases with no gene match: 4. The CDR3 is CASSLQGTSGDTQYF. The CDR3 DNA reads as TGCGCCAGCAGCTTGCAAGGGACTAGCGGTGATACGCAGTATTTT.

This clonotype was counted many times. Mismatch with germline at one junction end may stem from a read error. V usage is TRBV4-2 and J usage is TRBJ2-3; TRBD2 agrees at 11 bases. CDR1 and CDR2 from the germline V gene are LGHNA and YNFKEQ. The CDR3 has 13 residues. CDR3 sequence (DNA): TGTGCCAGCAGTGGGCTAGCGGGAGGCCCCTCCCTTTTT. As protein: CASSGLAGGPSLF.

This clonotype was detected ten times or more. The V and J genes are TRBV20-1 and TRBJ2-2, with D possibly being TRBD1 or TRBD2 (5 bases each). V gave up 1 base and J gave up 6 bases, with 15 bases separating them. This CDR3 spans 15 amino acids. Germline V lookup: CDR1 DFQATT, CDR2 SNEGSKA (reference sequence). The DNA for the CDR3 is TGCAGTGCTAGAGGTTCGGGACGGGCCTCCGGGGAGCTGTTTTTT. It translates to CSARGSGRASGELFF.

This clonotype was picked up many times. The J gene is TRBJ2-1, the V gene TRBV5-1; the D gene is possibly TRBD2 (6 bases). The CDR3 covers 13 residues. CDR1 and CDR2 (germline): SGHRS, YFSETQ. The ends were cut back, 4 bases at V and 7 bases at J, with 12 bases in the middle. CDR3 region: CASSQRVGNEQFF. CDR3 nucleotide sequence: TGCGCCAGCAGCCAGCGGGTTGGGAATGAGCAGTTCTTC.